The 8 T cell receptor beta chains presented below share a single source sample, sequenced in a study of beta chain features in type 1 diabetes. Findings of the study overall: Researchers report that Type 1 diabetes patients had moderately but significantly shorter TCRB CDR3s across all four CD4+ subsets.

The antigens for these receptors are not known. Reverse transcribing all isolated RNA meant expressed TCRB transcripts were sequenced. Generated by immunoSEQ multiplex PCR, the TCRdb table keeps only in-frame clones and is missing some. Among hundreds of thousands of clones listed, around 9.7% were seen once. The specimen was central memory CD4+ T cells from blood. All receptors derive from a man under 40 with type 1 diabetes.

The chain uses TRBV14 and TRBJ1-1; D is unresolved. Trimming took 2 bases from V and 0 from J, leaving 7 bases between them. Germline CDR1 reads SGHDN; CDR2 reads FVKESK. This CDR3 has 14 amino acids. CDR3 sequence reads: CASSQTSLNTEAFF. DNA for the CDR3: TGTGCCAGCAGCCAAACCAGTCTGAACACTGAAGCTTTCTTT.

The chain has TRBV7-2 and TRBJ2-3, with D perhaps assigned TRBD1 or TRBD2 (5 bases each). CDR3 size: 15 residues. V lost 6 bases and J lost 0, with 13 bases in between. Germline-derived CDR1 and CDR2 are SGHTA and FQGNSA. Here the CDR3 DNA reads TGTGCCAGCAGTGGGCCCGGGGCCAGCACAGATACGCAGTATTTT. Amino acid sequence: CASSGPGASTDTQYF.

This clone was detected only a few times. The CDR3 DNA is TGTGCCAGCTCACCACGAGCGGGACAGGGGGTTAACGAGCAGTACTTC. This codes for CASSPRAGQGVNEQYF. This chain connects TRBV18 to TRBJ2-7, with 11 bases that match TRBD1. The CDR3 consists of 16 residues. CDR1 KGHSH and CDR2 LQKENI come from the germline V gene. After removal of 1 base from V and 5 bases from J, the junction contained 7 bases not matched to a gene.

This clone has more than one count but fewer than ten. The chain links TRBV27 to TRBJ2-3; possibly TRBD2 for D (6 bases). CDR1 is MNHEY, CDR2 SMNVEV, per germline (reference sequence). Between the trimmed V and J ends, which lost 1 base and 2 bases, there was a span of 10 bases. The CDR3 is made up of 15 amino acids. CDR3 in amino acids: CASSLFSGFTDTQYF. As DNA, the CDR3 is TGTGCCAGCAGTTTATTTAGCGGATTCACAGATACGCAGTATTTT.

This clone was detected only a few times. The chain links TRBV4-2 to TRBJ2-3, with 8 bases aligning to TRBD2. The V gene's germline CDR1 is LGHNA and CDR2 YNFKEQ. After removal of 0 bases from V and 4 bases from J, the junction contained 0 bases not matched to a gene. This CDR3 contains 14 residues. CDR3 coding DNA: TGTGCCAGCAGCCAAGAGGGACTAGCAGATACGCAGTATTTT. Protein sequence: CASSQEGLADTQYF.

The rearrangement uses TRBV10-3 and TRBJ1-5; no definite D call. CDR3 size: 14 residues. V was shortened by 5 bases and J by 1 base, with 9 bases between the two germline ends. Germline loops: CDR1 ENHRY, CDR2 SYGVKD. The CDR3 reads CAISWTGSNQPQHF. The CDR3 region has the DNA TGTGCCATCAGTTGGACCGGGAGCAATCAGCCCCAGCATTTT.

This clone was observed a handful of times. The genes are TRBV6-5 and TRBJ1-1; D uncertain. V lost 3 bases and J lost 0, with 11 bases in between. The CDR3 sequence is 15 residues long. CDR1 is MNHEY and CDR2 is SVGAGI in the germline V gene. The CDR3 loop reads CASSYFSRVNTEAFF. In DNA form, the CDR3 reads TGTGCCAGCAGTTATTTCTCCAGAGTGAACACTGAAGCTTTCTTT.

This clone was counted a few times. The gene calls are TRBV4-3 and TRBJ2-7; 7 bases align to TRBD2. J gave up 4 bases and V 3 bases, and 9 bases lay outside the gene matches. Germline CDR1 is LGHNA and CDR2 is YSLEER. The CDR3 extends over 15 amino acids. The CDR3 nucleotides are TGCGCCAGCAGCCAGCAAGCGGGACTCGTTTACGAGCAGTACTTC. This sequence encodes CASSQQAGLVYEQYF.